This T cell receptor (beta chain) was captured by sequencing in a study of tumor-infiltrating lymphocytes in oesophageal squamous cell carcinoma. This clonotype was seen more than once but under ten times. The CDR3 has 17 residues. CDR1 SEHNR and CDR2 FQNEAQ come from the germline V gene (reference sequence). TCRdb independently ran MiXCR on the PCR reads; one entry per CDR3 protein. The sample shows about 24,000 distinct CDR3 sequences, 38% of them seen only once. The specimen sequenced was esophageal tumor tissue. The V gene is TRBV7-9, the J gene TRBJ2-5; the D is unclear. The J call may be in error: the DNA end matches TRBJ2-6 better. This clonotype was sampled from a male donor with esophageal squamous cell carcinoma. CDR3 region: CASSLGYSGDGANVLTF. The CDR3 nucleotides are TGTGCCAGCAGCTTAGGATACTCTGGAGATGGGGCCAACGTCCTGACTTTC.